What follows are 32 T cell receptor beta chains derived from one specimen sequenced in a study of blood T cell repertoires in COVID-19. The method was immunoSEQ multiplex PCR; TCRdb's version includes in-frame clones alone and lacks a portion of them. The table records about 190,000 clones, 85% to 90% of them present only once. The sequenced sample consisted of peripheral blood. These TCRs come from a man aged 45 to 65 with acute or convalescent COVID-19.

The CDR3 DNA reads as TGTGCCAGCAGTCCCGTGGACAGGGGGGTTATGGCTTTCTTT. Translation: CASSPVDRGVMAFF. The rearrangement joins TRBV6-5 to TRBJ1-1; 10 bases are a match to TRBD1. Germline loops: CDR1 MNHEY, CDR2 SVGAGI. The ends lost 5 bases at V and 11 bases at J; junction bases unmatched: 11. The CDR3 has 14 residues.

V gene TRBV10-3 combines with J gene TRBJ2-1; TRBD2 matches 8 bases. With V trimmed by 7 bases and J by 5 bases, 16 bases remained unmatched. This CDR3 is built from 17 residues. Germline V gives CDR1 ENHRY, CDR2 SYGVKD. The chain's CDR3 is CAIIFWVAGSSDNEQFF. DNA of the CDR3: TGTGCCATCATCTTCTGGGTAGCGGGGTCGTCTGACAATGAGCAGTTCTTC.

This chain links TRBV28 with TRBJ1-4; D is possibly TRBD1 (5 bases). V lost 2 bases and J lost 7, with 20 bases in between. This CDR3 has 17 residues. Germline lookup yields CDR1 MDHEN and CDR2 SYDVKM. CDR3 region: CASSLTAEGAEGEKLFF. For the CDR3, the DNA is TGTGCCAGCAGTTTAACGGCGGAAGGGGCGGAGGGTGAAAAACTGTTTTTT.

The V call is TRBV4-1, the J call TRBJ1-1, with D possibly being TRBD1 (6 bases). V dropped 1 base and J dropped 3 bases, with 12 bases sitting between them. Germline V gene sequence: CDR1 MGHRA, CDR2 YSYEKL. This CDR3 comprises 15 residues. The CDR3 DNA reads as TGCGCCAGCAGCCAAGCCGGGACACCCTACACTGAAGCTTTCTTT. Amino acid sequence: CASSQAGTPYTEAFF.

The chain couples TRBV6-5 to TRBJ2-7; 7 bases line up with TRBD1. V was clipped by 2 bases and J by 1 base; unmatched bases: 8. Germline CDR1 is MNHEY and CDR2 is SVGAGI. This CDR3 is 16 amino acids long. This CDR3 reads CASSYLPGQLSYEQYV. The CDR3 DNA reads as TGTGCCAGCAGTTACCTACCGGGACAGCTTTCCTACGAGCAGTACGTC.

The gene calls are TRBV7-2 and TRBJ2-7; 10 nucleotides match TRBD2. Germline CDR1 and CDR2: SGHTA and FQGNSA. The junction had 7 bases not matched to a gene; V was cut back by 5 bases and J by 0 bases. CDR3 length: 16 amino acids. The CDR3 loop is CASSDLSGRGSYEQYF. The CDR3 DNA is TGTGCCAGCAGCGACCTGAGCGGGAGGGGCTCCTACGAGCAGTACTTC.

Comments on this clone: The same CDR3 is also encoded by other DNA sequences in this sample. The chain recombines TRBV19 with TRBJ1-5, with 7 bases aligning to TRBD1. With V trimmed by 5 bases and J by 1 base, 5 bases remained unmatched. CDR1 LNHDA and CDR2 SQIVND come from the germline V gene (reference sequence). CDR3 length equals 15 residues. CDR3 sequence: CASSARQGSNQPQHF. The CDR3, as DNA: TGTGCCAGTAGTGCCCGACAGGGAAGCAATCAGCCCCAGCATTTT.

The chain joins TRBV19 to TRBJ1-2; 12 nucleotides line up with TRBD1. CDR1 is LNHDA and CDR2 is SQIVND in the germline V gene (reference sequence). The CDR3 sequence is 15 residues long. Losses at the gene ends were 6 bases for V and 2 bases for J; bases not matched to a gene: 4. The DNA of the CDR3 is TGTGCCAGTAGGGGACAGGGGGCTGGAAACTATGGCTACACCTTC. Encoded protein: CASRGQGAGNYGYTF.

The chain uses TRBV5-5 and TRBJ1-2, with D possibly matching TRBD1 (5 bases). V was pared by 2 bases and J by 7 bases, with 12 bases between. CDR1 and CDR2 from the germline V gene are SGHKS and YYEKEE (reference sequence). CDR3 length: 13 amino acids. CDR3 nucleotides: TGTGCCAGCAGCTTAGACAGTGCACGTGGCTACACCTTC. It translates to CASSLDSARGYTF.

DNA of the CDR3: TGTGCCAGCTCCCTAAACGGGAGGGGAGAGACCCAGTACTTC. It is translated as CASSLNGRGETQYF. This sequence joins TRBV18 and TRBJ2-5; 8 nucleotides align to TRBD2. CDR3 length: 14 amino acids. The germline gives CDR1 KGHSH, CDR2 LQKENI. Trimming took 6 bases from V and 4 from J; bases not matched to a gene: 7.

In this sample, this clone turned up once. The chain has TRBV28 and TRBJ2-3; D gene ambiguous. The CDR3 has 12 amino acids. Germline-derived CDR1 and CDR2 are MDHEN and SYDVKM. Between the trimmed V and J ends, which lost 5 bases and 4 bases, there was a span of 7 bases. CDR3 DNA: TGTGCCAGCAGTCCCCCGGCAGATACGCAGTATTTT. It yields the protein CASSPPADTQYF.

This rearrangement joins TRBV15 to TRBJ2-7, with 9 bases that match TRBD2. After removal of 0 bases from V and 7 bases from J, the junction contained 7 bases not matched to a gene. The CDR3 has 15 amino acids. Germline assignment: CDR1 LNHNV and CDR2 YYDKDF (reference sequence). The CDR3, as DNA: TGTGCCACCAGCAGAGATGCGGGAGGGCCGTGGGAGCAGTACTTC. It encodes CATSRDAGGPWEQYF. The full variable domain, completed using reference TRBV15 and TRBJ2-7, is DAMVIQNPRYQVTQFGKPVTLSCSQTLNHNVMYWYQQKSSQAPKLLFHYYDKDFNNEADTPDNFQSRRPNTSFCFLDIRSPGLGDTAMYLCATSRDAGGPWEQYFGPGTRLTVT.

The chain carries TRBV6-5 and TRBJ1-1; no firm D call. V lost 3 bases and J 11 bases, leaving 10 bases between the germline ends. Germline V gene lookup returns CDR1 MNHEY and CDR2 SVGAGI. The CDR3 extends over 11 amino acids. The CDR3 reads CASSYNFEAFF. The CDR3 DNA is TGTGCCAGCAGTTATAATTTTGAGGCTTTCTTT.

The chain has TRBV24-1 and TRBJ2-1; unclear D gene. CDR1 and CDR2 from the germline V gene are KGHDR and SFDVKD. The CDR3 loop spans 17 amino acids. Trimming took off 5 bases at V and 0 bases at J, with 16 bases between the two ends. The CDR3 sequence is CATSGSSVYDSYNEQFF. DNA for the CDR3: TGTGCCACCAGTGGCTCCAGTGTGTATGACTCCTACAATGAGCAGTTCTTC.

This chain connects TRBV12-3 or TRBV12-4 to TRBJ2-7; 9 bases are shared with TRBD1. J gave up 5 bases and V 6 bases, and 5 bases lay outside the gene matches. The CDR3 contains 13 residues. The CDR3 DNA reads TGTGCCAGCAGGGGACAGGGCGGCGACGAGCAGTACTTC. It codes for CASRGQGGDEQYF.

This clone was picked up one time. This rearrangement joins TRBV9 to TRBJ2-7; D is perhaps TRBD1 (6 bases). The V gene's germline CDR1 is SGDLS and CDR2 YYNGEE. Trimming removed 0 bases from V and 0 bases from J, with 10 bases in between. The CDR3 runs 15 residues. CDR3 loop: CASSVGADSSYEQYF. The DNA for the CDR3 is TGTGCCAGCAGCGTAGGAGCGGACAGCTCCTACGAGCAGTACTTC.

This clone came up a few times. J is TRBJ1-2 and V is TRBV7-9; TRBD1 might be the D (5 bases). CDR3 length: 14 residues. V was clipped by 6 bases and J by 2 bases, with 13 bases between them. The germline gives CDR1 SEHNR, CDR2 FQNEAQ (reference sequence). Here the CDR3 reads CASSSGAWNYGYTF. CDR3 in DNA: TGTGCCAGCAGTTCTGGGGCCTGGAACTATGGCTACACCTTC.

The chain links TRBV6-5 to TRBJ1-1; 9 nucleotides line up with TRBD1. The germline V gene encodes CDR1 MNHEY and CDR2 SVGAGI. The CDR3 runs 11 residues. The J segment lost 10 bases and the V segment lost 7 bases, leaving 4 bases of the junction unmatched. CDR3 loop: CASIRTGAAFF. The CDR3 DNA reads as TGTGCCAGCATTAGGACAGGGGCAGCTTTCTTT.

The chain recombines TRBV30 with TRBJ2-7; TRBD1 is a possible D gene (6 bases). The CDR3 runs to 10 residues. The V gene's germline CDR1 is GTSNPN and CDR2 SVGIG (reference sequence). V was clipped by 5 bases and J by 7 bases, with 9 bases between them. CDR3 bases: TGTGCCTGGGGGGGCAGGGAGCAGTACTTC. Translated, it gives CAWGGREQYF.

The J gene is TRBJ1-2, the V gene TRBV28, with a tentative D call TRBD1 (5 bases). The V and J ends lost 6 bases and 9 bases respectively, with 8 bases between them. CDR3 length equals 10 residues. CDR1 MDHEN and CDR2 SYDVKM come from the germline V gene. For the CDR3, the DNA is TGTGCCAGCAGCAAGGACAGCTACACCTTC. This sequence encodes CASSKDSYTF.

The V call is TRBV7-8, the J call TRBJ2-2; TRBD1 might be the D (5 bases). The germline V gene encodes CDR1 SGHVS and CDR2 FQNEAQ. V was cut by 10 bases and J by 6 bases, with 15 bases left in between. The CDR3 loop spans 13 amino acids. This CDR3 reads CATSGFSPGELFF. For the CDR3, the DNA is TGTGCCACCTCAGGGTTCTCCCCCGGGGAGCTGTTTTTT.

The gene calls are TRBV30 and TRBJ1-2; possibly TRBD1 for D (5 bases). Trimming stripped 1 base from V and 5 bases from J, with 17 bases between. The CDR3 loop spans 15 amino acids. CDR1 and CDR2 (germline): GTSNPN, SVGIG (reference sequence). CDR3 sequence: CAWSGGGNFYYGYTF. The CDR3 DNA is TGTGCCTGGAGTGGGGGGGGGAATTTTTATTATGGCTACACCTTC.

V is TRBV5-1 and J is TRBJ2-7, with 9 bases that match TRBD1. The V segment lost 3 bases and the J segment 0 bases; nucleotides outside the gene matches: 1. From germline, CDR1 is SGHRS and CDR2 YFSETQ. CDR3 length: 14 amino acids. CDR3 sequence (DNA): TGCGCCAGCAGCTGGGACAGGGCCTCCTACGAGCAGTACTTC. Protein product: CASSWDRASYEQYF.

With regard to this clone: The same CDR3 also results from other DNA sequences found in this sample. The chain couples TRBV28 to TRBJ1-2; 8 bases align to TRBD1. CDR1 and CDR2 from the germline V gene are MDHEN and SYDVKM. V trimming: 5 bases; J trimming: 3 bases; junction bases outside the gene matches: 5. The CDR3 length is 14 residues. CDR3 in DNA: TGTGCCAGCAGTCCCACAGGGGGAGACTATGGCTACACCTTC. It specifies CASSPTGGDYGYTF.

This sequence joins TRBV19 and TRBJ1-4; a weak D match, TRBD1 (6 bases). The V end was cut by 6 bases, the J end by 7 bases, with 15 bases between. This CDR3 is built from 14 residues. In germline, CDR1 is LNHDA, CDR2 SQIVND (reference sequence). The CDR3 nucleotides read TGTGCCAGTAGAGAAGGGACAACCGGTGAAAAACTGTTTTTT. Its protein product is CASREGTTGEKLFF.

In this sample, this clone turned up once. This chain uses TRBV13 with TRBJ2-1, with 10 bases fitting TRBD2. The CDR3 covers 15 residues. Unmatched junction bases numbered 7, after V lost 4 bases and J lost 7 bases. Germline V gives CDR1 PRHDT, CDR2 FYEKMQ (reference sequence). Here the CDR3 reads CASSSRGAGGNEQFF. CDR3 coding DNA: TGTGCCAGCAGCTCCCGGGGAGCGGGAGGGAATGAGCAGTTCTTC.

This clone was detected only a few times. The CDR3 protein is CASSRGGNTGELFF. The CDR3, as DNA: TGTGCCAGCAGCCGGGGGGGGAACACCGGGGAGCTGTTTTTT. This sequence joins TRBV5-4 and TRBJ2-2; 8 nucleotides match TRBD2. V shed 4 bases and J 1 base; nucleotides not matched to a gene: 0. In germline, CDR1 is SGHNT, CDR2 YYREEE (reference sequence). The CDR3 sequence is 14 residues long.

This clone occurred once. This sequence joins TRBV28 and TRBJ1-1, with a possible D match to TRBD1 (6 bases). Per the germline V gene, CDR1 is MDHEN and CDR2 is SYDVKM. The CDR3 has 14 residues. With 2 bases removed from V and 4 bases from J, the gap between germline ends came to 11 bases. In DNA, the CDR3 is TGTGCCAGCAGTTTACGGGACACGTCCACTGAAGCTTTCTTT. Protein: CASSLRDTSTEAFF. Based on the CDR3 plus reference TRBV28 and TRBJ1-1, the full variable domain is DVKVTQSSRYLVKRTGEKVFLECVQDMDHENMFWYRQDPGLGLRLIYFSYDVKMKEKGDIPEGYSVSREKKERFSLILESASTNQTSMYLCASSLRDTSTEAFFGQGTRLTVV.

V gene TRBV5-4 combines with J gene TRBJ2-3, with 9 bases matching TRBD1. The CDR3 covers 15 residues. The V gene's germline CDR1 is SGHNT and CDR2 YYREEE (reference sequence). V lost 3 bases to trimming and J lost 3 bases; unmatched junction nucleotides: 5. CDR3 protein: CASSSDRGPTDTQYF. The CDR3 nucleotides are TGTGCCAGCAGCTCGGACAGGGGCCCAACAGATACGCAGTATTTT.

This clone was detected a few times. The chain recombines TRBV4-1 with TRBJ2-2; maybe TRBD2 (6 bases). The germline V and J ends were trimmed by 4 bases and 2 bases, with 11 bases remaining between them. CDR3 size: 15 residues. Germline V CDR1 and CDR2: MGHRA, YSYEKL. The CDR3 loop is CASSRGEINTGELFF. In DNA form, the CDR3 reads TGCGCCAGCAGCCGCGGGGAGATAAACACCGGGGAGCTGTTTTTT.

This chain uses TRBV11-2 with TRBJ1-2; D is undetermined. This CDR3 is built from 13 residues. The ends were cut back, 0 bases at V and 0 bases at J, with 2 bases in the middle. Germline V gene lookup returns CDR1 SGHAT and CDR2 FQNNGV. The CDR3 loop is CASSLDSNYGYTF. The CDR3 nucleotides read TGTGCCAGCAGCTTAGACTCTAACTATGGCTACACCTTC.

The chain uses TRBV29-1 and TRBJ2-1; D might be TRBD2 (6 bases). The length of the CDR3 is 14 residues. Germline assignment: CDR1 SQVTM and CDR2 ANQGSEA. The V end was cut by 3 bases, the J end by 4 bases, with 13 bases between. The CDR3 coding sequence is TGCAGCGTTGATTTCGGGGGTTGGTACAATGAGCAGTTCTTC. Translation: CSVDFGGWYNEQFF.